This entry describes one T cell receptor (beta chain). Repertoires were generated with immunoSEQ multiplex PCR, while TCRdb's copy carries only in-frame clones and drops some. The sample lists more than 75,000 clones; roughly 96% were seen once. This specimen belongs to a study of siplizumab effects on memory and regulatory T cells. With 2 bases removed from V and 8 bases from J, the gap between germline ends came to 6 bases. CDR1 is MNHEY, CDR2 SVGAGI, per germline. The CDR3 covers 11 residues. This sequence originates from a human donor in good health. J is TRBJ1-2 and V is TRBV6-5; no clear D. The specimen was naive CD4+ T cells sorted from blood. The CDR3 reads CASSYRGGYTF. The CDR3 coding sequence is TGTGCCAGCAGTTACCGGGGAGGCTACACCTTC.